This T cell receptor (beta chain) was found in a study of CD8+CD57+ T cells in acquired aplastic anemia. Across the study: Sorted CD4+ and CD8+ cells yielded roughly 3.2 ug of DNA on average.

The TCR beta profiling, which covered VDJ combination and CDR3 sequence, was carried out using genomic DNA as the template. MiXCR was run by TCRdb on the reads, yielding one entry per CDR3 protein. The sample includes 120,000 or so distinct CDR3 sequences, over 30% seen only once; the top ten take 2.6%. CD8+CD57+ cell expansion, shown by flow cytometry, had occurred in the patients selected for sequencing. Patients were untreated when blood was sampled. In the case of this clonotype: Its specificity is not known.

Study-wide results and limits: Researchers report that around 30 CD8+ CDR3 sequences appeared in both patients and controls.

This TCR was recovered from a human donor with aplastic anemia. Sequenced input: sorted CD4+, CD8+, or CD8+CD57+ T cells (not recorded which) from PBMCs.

CDR3 in DNA: TGTGCCAGCCTTAAGGAACACGGCTACACCTTC. This sequence encodes CASLKEHGYTF. The J gene is TRBJ1-2, the V gene TRBV2; D ambiguous. The ends were cut back, 8 bases at V and 8 bases at J, with 12 bases in the middle. This CDR3 has 11 residues. From germline, CDR1 is SNHLY and CDR2 FYNNEI.